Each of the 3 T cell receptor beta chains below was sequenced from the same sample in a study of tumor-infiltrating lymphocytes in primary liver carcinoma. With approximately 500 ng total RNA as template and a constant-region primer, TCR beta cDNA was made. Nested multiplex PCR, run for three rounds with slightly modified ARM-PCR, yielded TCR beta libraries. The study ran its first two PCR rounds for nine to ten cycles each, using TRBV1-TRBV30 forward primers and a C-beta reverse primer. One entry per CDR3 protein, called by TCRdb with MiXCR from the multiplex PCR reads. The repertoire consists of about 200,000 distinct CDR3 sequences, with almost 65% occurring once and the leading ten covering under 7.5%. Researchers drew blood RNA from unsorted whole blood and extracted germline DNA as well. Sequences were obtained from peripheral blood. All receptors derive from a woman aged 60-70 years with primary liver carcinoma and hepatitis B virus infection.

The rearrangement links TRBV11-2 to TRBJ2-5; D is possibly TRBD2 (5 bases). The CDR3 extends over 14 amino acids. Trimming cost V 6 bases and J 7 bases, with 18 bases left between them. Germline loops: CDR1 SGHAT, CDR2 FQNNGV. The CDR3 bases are TGTGCCAGCAGTTTGACTATGGGAGAGGCGACCCAGTACTTC. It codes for CASSLTMGEATQYF.

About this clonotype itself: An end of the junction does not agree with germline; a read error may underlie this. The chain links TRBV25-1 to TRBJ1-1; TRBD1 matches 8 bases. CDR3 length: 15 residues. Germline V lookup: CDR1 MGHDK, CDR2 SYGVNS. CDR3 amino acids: CASGEWDRCATEVFF. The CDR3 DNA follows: TGTGCCAGCGGTGAATGGGACAGGTGTGCCACTGAAGTTTTCTTT.

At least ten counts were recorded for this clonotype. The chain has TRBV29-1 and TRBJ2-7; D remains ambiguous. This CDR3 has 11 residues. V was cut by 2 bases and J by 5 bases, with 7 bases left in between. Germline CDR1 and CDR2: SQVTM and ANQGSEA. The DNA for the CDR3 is TGCAGCGTTGAAATTCTGGACGAGCAGTACTTC. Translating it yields CSVEILDEQYF.